The 27 T cell receptor beta chains below all came from one sample that was sequenced in a study of Graves' ophthalmopathy and Graves' hyperthyroidism. RNA transcripts provided the template for amplifying TCR beta CDR3 regions. In the first round, RT-PCR was carried out with HTBI primers, and a multiplex PCR formed the second round. TCRdb fed the multiplex PCR reads into MiXCR, producing one record per CDR3 protein. The data hold 400,000 to 500,000 distinct CDR3 sequences, with around 21% observed a single time. The sample taken for sequencing was peripheral blood. These receptors were obtained from a woman under 30 with stable Graves' hyperthyroidism.

Here the CDR3 reads CASSLEGRTYEQYF. In DNA form, the CDR3 reads TGCGCCAGCAGCTTGGAGGGCAGGACCTACGAGCAGTACTTC. The V and J genes are TRBV5-1 and TRBJ2-7; D uncertain. Germline V gene data show CDR1 as SGHRS and CDR2 as YFSETQ. CDR3 length: 14 residues. V dropped 0 bases and J dropped 2 bases, with 9 bases sitting between them.

This clonotype was picked up many times. The rearrangement joins TRBV5-1 to TRBJ1-1; D uncertain. The V end was cut by 1 base, the J end by 4 bases, with 8 bases between. The CDR3 has 13 amino acids. The germline V gene encodes CDR1 SGHRS and CDR2 YFSETQ. This CDR3 is CASSLSVGTEAFF. CDR3 DNA: TGCGCCAGCAGCTTGTCCGTAGGCACTGAAGCTTTCTTT.

At least ten counts were recorded for this clonotype. This chain connects TRBV6-5 to TRBJ1-5, with TRBD1 matching over 8 bases. The CDR3 is 16 residues long. CDR1 is MNHEY and CDR2 is SVGAGI in the germline V gene. The trim removed 6 bases at V and 4 bases at J, leaving 11 bases unmatched. This chain's CDR3 is CASRYAPTGGNQPQHF. CDR3 coding DNA: TGTGCCAGCAGATACGCACCAACAGGGGGTAATCAGCCCCAGCATTTT.

The count of this clonotype is one. V and J are TRBV5-1 and TRBJ1-2, with D possibly TRBD1 on 5 matching bases. Germline-derived CDR1 and CDR2 are SGHRS and YFSETQ. The CDR3 has 14 residues. The V end lost 0 bases, the J end lost 5 bases, and 11 bases lay between the germline ends. CDR3 sequence reads: CASSLDQGGYGYTF. CDR3 in DNA: TGCGCCAGCAGCTTGGACCAGGGTGGTTATGGCTACACCTTC.

The J gene is TRBJ1-2, the V gene TRBV19; weak D call: TRBD1 (5 bases). This CDR3 is 15 amino acids long. Trimming took 8 bases from V and 5 from J, leaving 21 bases between them. CDR1 LNHDA and CDR2 SQIVND come from the germline V gene (reference sequence). CDR3 sequence reads: CASGFPPGLYYGYTF. The CDR3 DNA is TGTGCCAGTGGGTTCCCACCGGGACTCTATTATGGCTACACCTTC.

This clonotype was seen repeatedly, ten times or more. The CDR3 reads CSASPDRGHQPQHF. CDR3 DNA: TGCAGTGCTAGCCCGGACAGGGGGCATCAGCCCCAGCATTTT. The chain links TRBV20-1 to TRBJ1-5; 11 nucleotides align to TRBD1. Trimming cost V 3 bases and J 5 bases; bases outside gene matches: 3. CDR1 and CDR2 from the germline V gene are DFQATT and SNEGSKA (reference sequence). This CDR3 has 14 amino acids.

This clonotype turned up a few times. This CDR3 is CASSTFDRSNDEQYF. The DNA for the CDR3 is TGTGCCAGCAGTACCTTCGACAGGTCGAACGACGAGCAGTACTTC. The chain is built from TRBV27 and TRBJ2-7, with D maybe TRBD1 (6 bases). Germline assignment: CDR1 MNHEY and CDR2 SMNVEV (reference sequence). The CDR3 runs to 15 residues. The V gene lost 5 bases and the J gene lost 5 bases, with 19 bases spanning the gap.

This clonotype was found many times. V usage is TRBV20-1 and J usage is TRBJ2-7; the D gene is possibly TRBD2 (5 bases). V was shortened by 6 bases and J by 2 bases, with 14 bases between the two germline ends. This CDR3 spans 13 amino acids. Germline V lookup: CDR1 DFQATT, CDR2 SNEGSKA (reference sequence). In DNA form, the CDR3 reads TGCAGTGCCACCGAGAGAGGGCCCTACGAGCAGTACTTC. It yields the protein CSATERGPYEQYF.

V is TRBV6-7 and J is TRBJ2-7; 8 bases are shared with TRBD1. TRBV6-7 is identified as an open reading frame with a role that is uncertain. The CDR3 consists of 15 residues. Losses at the gene ends were 5 bases for V and 4 bases for J; bases not matched to a gene: 10. This chain's CDR3 is CASSPPQGASYEQYF. CDR3 coding DNA: TGTGCCAGCAGTCCCCCGCAGGGGGCCTCGTACGAGCAGTACTTC.

A few counts support this clonotype. The rearrangement joins TRBV6-2 or TRBV6-3 to TRBJ1-1, with 7 nucleotides matching TRBD1. Per germline, CDR1 MNHEY and CDR2 SVGEGT. This CDR3 has 15 residues. V lost 6 bases, J lost 6 bases, and 13 bases stayed unmatched. As DNA, the CDR3 is TGTGCCAGCAGACCGACCGGGACAGCGGGCTCTGAAGCTTTCTTT. This encodes CASRPTGTAGSEAFF.

The chain is built from TRBV20-1 and TRBJ1-5, with 8 bases identical to TRBD1. In germline, CDR1 is DFQATT, CDR2 SNEGSKA (reference sequence). The CDR3 totals 17 residues. The trim removed 4 bases at V and 0 bases at J, leaving 11 bases unmatched. The CDR3 sequence is CSANGQGRGYSNQPQHF. CDR3 in DNA: TGCAGTGCTAACGGACAGGGTCGGGGGTATAGCAATCAGCCCCAGCATTTT.

V gene TRBV5-1 combines with J gene TRBJ2-1; the D gene is possibly TRBD1 (5 bases). Trimming removed 4 bases at V and 8 bases at J, with 10 bases between. This CDR3 contains 12 residues. Germline V gives CDR1 SGHRS, CDR2 YFSETQ. The CDR3 DNA sequence: TGCGCCAGCAGCCAGCCGACAGATGAGCAGTTCTTC. It codes for CASSQPTDEQFF.

In its sample, this clonotype was seen many times. The chain joins TRBV14 to TRBJ1-2, with 7 bases fitting TRBD1. Germline CDR1 is SGHDN and CDR2 is FVKESK. V was clipped by 5 bases and J by 4 bases; unmatched bases: 10. This CDR3 has 15 amino acids. The CDR3 nucleotides are TGTGCCAGCAGCTCGGACAGGCAAGGCTCCTATGGCTACACCTTC. It specifies CASSSDRQGSYGYTF. The full variable domain, completed using reference TRBV14 and TRBJ1-2, is EAGVTQFPSHSVIEKGQTVTLRCDPISGHDNLYWYRRVMGKEIKFLLHFVKESKQDESGMPNNRFLAERTGGTYSTLKVQPAELEDSGVYFCASSSDRQGSYGYTFGSGTRLTVV.

V usage is TRBV9 and J usage is TRBJ2-2; 7 nucleotides agree with TRBD1. Germline CDR1 and CDR2: SGDLS and YYNGEE. V was pared by 2 bases and J by 3 bases, with 4 bases of the junction left unmatched. CDR3 size: 15 residues. The CDR3 reads CASSVGQAYTGELFF. The CDR3 DNA reads as TGTGCCAGCAGCGTCGGACAGGCCTACACCGGGGAGCTGTTTTTT. Based on the CDR3 plus reference TRBV9 and TRBJ2-2, the full variable domain is DSGVTQTPKHLITATGQRVTLRCSPRSGDLSVYWYQQSLDQGLQFLIQYYNGEERAKGNILERFSAQQFPDLHSELNLSSLELGDSALYFCASSVGQAYTGELFFGEGSRLTVL.

In its sample, this clonotype was seen many times. The chain is built from TRBV27 and TRBJ1-1, with 9 positions matching TRBD1. Germline V gene lookup returns CDR1 MNHEY and CDR2 SMNVEV (reference sequence). V shed 7 bases, J shed 3 bases, and the junction held 9 bases outside the gene matches. The CDR3 loop spans 15 amino acids. The CDR3 reads CASTFTGGGDTEAFF. The DNA of the CDR3 is TGTGCCAGCACCTTTACAGGGGGCGGTGACACTGAAGCTTTCTTT.

This clonotype was picked up many times. The chain employs TRBV12-3 or TRBV12-4 and TRBJ2-3; no firm D call. The CDR3 loop spans 14 amino acids. V was shortened by 6 bases and J by 3 bases, with 13 bases between the two germline ends. CDR3 amino acids: CASRFARGTDTQYF. The CDR3 bases are TGTGCCAGCAGGTTTGCTCGCGGTACAGATACGCAGTATTTT.

The table lists this clonotype with many counts. The chain recombines TRBV15 with TRBJ2-5; either TRBD1 or TRBD2 may fit D (5 bases each). This CDR3 is 14 amino acids long. Germline V gives CDR1 LNHNV, CDR2 YYDKDF (reference sequence). The V end was cut by 3 bases, the J end by 5 bases, with 13 bases between. The CDR3 region is CATSRVTWGETQYF. The CDR3 DNA reads as TGTGCCACCAGCAGGGTGACATGGGGGGAGACCCAGTACTTC.

This clonotype was counted a few times. The junction shows a germline mismatch at one end, possibly a read error. The chain recombines TRBV15 with TRBJ1-1; maybe TRBD1 (5 bases). This CDR3 is built from 15 residues. The germline CDR1 and CDR2 sequences are LNHNV and YYDKDF (reference sequence). The CDR3 nucleotides are TGTGCCACCGGCAGAGAGAGGGGCCCGGGCACTGAAGCTTTCTTT. It translates to CATGRERGPGTEAFF.

In its sample, this clonotype was seen many times. The V call is TRBV29-1, the J call TRBJ2-7, with D maybe TRBD2 (5 bases). Trimming pared 7 bases from V and 1 base from J, leaving 11 bases between. This CDR3 has 12 amino acids. Germline V gene sequence: CDR1 SQVTM, CDR2 ANQGSEA. The CDR3 spells CSGGTGSYEQYF. The CDR3 DNA reads TGCAGCGGGGGTACGGGGTCCTACGAGCAGTACTTC.

This clonotype was recorded at least ten times. The V gene is TRBV9, the J gene TRBJ2-5; 10 bases agree with TRBD1. CDR1 and CDR2 from the germline V gene are SGDLS and YYNGEE. V was clipped by 7 bases and J by 2 bases; unmatched bases: 8. The CDR3 is 15 residues long. CDR3 sequence: CASHRRDRGQETQYF. CDR3 bases: TGTGCCAGCCATAGGCGGGACAGGGGACAAGAGACCCAGTACTTC.

The V gene is TRBV6-1, the J gene TRBJ2-5, with D perhaps TRBD1 (5 bases). V lost 2 bases and J lost 2, with 9 bases in between. The germline V gene encodes CDR1 MNHNS and CDR2 SASEGT. The CDR3 runs to 14 residues. Here the CDR3 DNA reads TGTGCCAGCAGTGAATTGGGGCAGCAAGAGACCCAGTACTTC. Translated, it gives CASSELGQQETQYF.

Comments on this clonotype: Given a much more abundant clone one base away, this may be a read error. This CDR3 is missing its conserved last phenylalanine or tryptophan, likely due to a read error. The rearrangement uses TRBV29-1 and TRBJ2-6; D call uncertain. The V gene lost 6 bases and the J gene lost 0 bases, with 6 bases spanning the gap. Germline-derived CDR1 and CDR2 are SQVTM and ANQGSEA. The CDR3 is made up of 13 amino acids. CDR3 sequence: CSVTYSGANVLTL. In nucleotides, the CDR3 is TGCAGCGTCACTTACTCTGGGGCCAACGTCCTGACTTTG.

This clonotype was seen more than once but under ten times. V usage is TRBV7-2 and J usage is TRBJ1-1; D gene uncertain. CDR1 and CDR2 (germline): SGHTA, FQGNSA. CDR3 length equals 14 residues. V was clipped by 5 bases and J by 5 bases, with 15 bases between them. The CDR3 is CASSPQTLMTEAFF. CDR3 coding DNA: TGTGCCAGCAGCCCACAGACCCTTATGACTGAAGCTTTCTTT.

This clonotype occurred many times. V gene TRBV11-2 combines with J gene TRBJ2-7; D might be TRBD1 (5 bases). The V gene's germline CDR1 is SGHAT and CDR2 FQNNGV. The V gene lost 2 bases and the J gene lost 3 bases, with 11 bases spanning the gap. The CDR3 covers 14 residues. The CDR3 DNA reads TGTGCCAGCAGCTTATTCTACAGGAGCTACGAGCAGTACTTC. Its protein product is CASSLFYRSYEQYF.

This clonotype showed up many times. V is TRBV5-1 and J is TRBJ1-5; 7 bases line up with TRBD1. The CDR3 sequence is 15 residues long. The V gene end was trimmed by 4 bases and the J gene end by 6 bases; junction bases not matched to a gene: 10. Germline CDR1 and CDR2: SGHRS and YFSETQ. CDR3 in DNA: TGCGCCAGCAGCCCGGGGGACAGAGAGTTTCAGCCCCAGCATTTT. Residues: CASSPGDREFQPQHF. Supplemented by reference TRBV5-1 and TRBJ1-5, the full variable domain reads KAGVTQTPRYLIKTRGQQVTLSCSPISGHRSVSWYQQTPGQGLQFLFEYFSETQRNKGNFPGRFSGRQFSNSRSEMNVSTLELGDSALYLCASSPGDREFQPQHFGDGTRLSIL.

This clonotype appeared a single time. This chain uses TRBV6-5 with TRBJ1-1; D call uncertain. The germline CDR1 and CDR2 sequences are MNHEY and SVGAGI. V gave up 2 bases and J gave up 6 bases, with 7 bases separating them. This CDR3 comprises 12 residues. DNA of the CDR3: TGTGCCAGCAGTTACATGAGCCCTGAAGCTTTCTTT. It specifies CASSYMSPEAFF.

V and J are TRBV6-2 or TRBV6-3 and TRBJ1-1; D is unclear. CDR1 is MNHEY, CDR2 SVGEGT, per germline. The CDR3 is 17 amino acids. Between the trimmed V and J ends, which lost 6 bases and 5 bases, there was a span of 25 bases. CDR3 loop: CASSPYIRVGRRTEAFF. CDR3 bases: TGTGCCAGCAGCCCTTACATCCGAGTAGGGAGGAGGACTGAAGCTTTCTTT.